Presented here are 9 T cell receptor beta chains from one specimen sequenced in a study of shared clonotypes between healthy human individuals. Here immunoSEQ multiplex PCR was the method, and the copy in TCRdb shows in-frame clones only, minus some. The table records around 2,100,000 clones, approximately 95% of them present only once. CD45RO-negative, CCR7-selected cells formed the naive CD8 fraction, which excluded terminally differentiated effector memory CD45RA+ cells. The sample was naive CD8+ T cells sorted from blood. The source of these receptors is a man aged 18 to 30 in good health.

This clone has just one count. The genes are TRBV4-2 and TRBJ1-1; D not certain. The germline CDR1 and CDR2 sequences are LGHNA and YNFKEQ. This CDR3 region has 14 residues. V was trimmed by 0 bases and J by 0 bases, leaving 5 bases between them. The CDR3 region is CASSQEHLNTEAFF. The CDR3 DNA sequence: TGTGCCAGCAGCCAAGAACACCTGAACACTGAAGCTTTCTTT.

The V gene is TRBV4-1, the J gene TRBJ2-7; 7 bases map to TRBD1. The CDR3 sequence is 18 residues long. CDR1 MGHRA and CDR2 YSYEKL come from the germline V gene. The J segment lost 3 bases and the V segment lost 3 bases, leaving 17 bases of the junction unmatched. The CDR3, as DNA: TGCGCCAGCAGCCAGCAGTTGGTTCGAGGGGGCTTTAGCTACGAGCAGTACTTC. It translates to CASSQQLVRGGFSYEQYF.

The chain uses TRBV27 and TRBJ2-1; the D gene is possibly TRBD2 (6 bases). Trimming removed 0 bases at V and 5 bases at J, with 14 bases between. The CDR3 has 16 amino acids. Germline V gene data show CDR1 as MNHEY and CDR2 as SMNVEV (reference sequence). The CDR3 coding sequence is TGTGCCAGCAGTTTATCGCCGGGAGTGGGGAACAATGAGCAGTTCTTC. This sequence encodes CASSLSPGVGNNEQFF.

With regard to this clone: At the DNA level, this CDR3 is encoded by other sequences in the same sample as well. The CDR3 DNA sequence: TGTGCCAGCAGCCTAGTCGGTGGGGGGACTGAAGCTTTCTTT. It specifies CASSLVGGGTEAFF. The chain employs TRBV7-9 and TRBJ1-1; D is possibly TRBD1 (5 bases). Per the germline V gene, CDR1 is SEHNR and CDR2 is FQNEAQ (reference sequence). The CDR3 consists of 14 residues. Trimming pared 5 bases from V and 5 bases from J, leaving 15 bases between.

The chain carries TRBV4-3 and TRBJ2-7; a possible D gene is TRBD2 (5 bases). CDR1 LGHNA and CDR2 YSLEER come from the germline V gene. The CDR3 consists of 17 residues. V dropped 1 base and J dropped 2 bases, with 18 bases sitting between them. CDR3 nucleotide sequence: TGCGCCAGCAGCCAAGGACGGAACCGAGGGAACCCCTACGAGCAGTACTTC. This codes for CASSQGRNRGNPYEQYF.

The chain recombines TRBV9 with TRBJ1-2, with TRBD1 matching 7 bases. Per germline, CDR1 SGDLS and CDR2 YYNGEE. V lost 0 bases, J lost 6 bases, and 8 bases stayed unmatched. The length of the CDR3 is 15 residues. CDR3 DNA sequence: TGTGCCAGCAGCGTAGATAGGGACAGACCCAATGGCTACACCTTC. It yields the protein CASSVDRDRPNGYTF.

The rearrangement links TRBV10-1 to TRBJ2-7, with 11 bases that match TRBD1. CDR3 length: 16 amino acids. CDR1 WNHNN and CDR2 SYGVQD come from the germline V gene (reference sequence). Losses at the gene ends were 0 bases for V and 2 bases for J; bases not matched to a gene: 3. CDR3 amino acids: CASSESGTGGTYEQYF. In DNA form, the CDR3 reads TGCGCCAGCAGTGAGTCCGGGACAGGGGGAACCTACGAGCAGTACTTC.

The genes are TRBV30 and TRBJ1-1; weak D call: TRBD1 (6 bases). Per germline, CDR1 GTSNPN and CDR2 SVGIG (reference sequence). The CDR3 sequence is 14 residues long. V gave up 2 bases and J gave up 1 base, with 11 bases separating them. The CDR3 DNA sequence: TGTGCCTGGAGTCCGGACAGCTCGAACACTGAAGCTTTCTTT. Its protein product is CAWSPDSSNTEAFF.

The chain couples TRBV21-1 to TRBJ2-6. TRBV21-1 is marked as a pseudogene. CDR3 length equals 17 residues. The CDR3 spells CASSKKGRTSGANVLTF. CDR3 bases: TGTGCCAGCAGCAAAAAGGGCAGGACCTCTGGGGCCAACGTCCTGACTTTC.